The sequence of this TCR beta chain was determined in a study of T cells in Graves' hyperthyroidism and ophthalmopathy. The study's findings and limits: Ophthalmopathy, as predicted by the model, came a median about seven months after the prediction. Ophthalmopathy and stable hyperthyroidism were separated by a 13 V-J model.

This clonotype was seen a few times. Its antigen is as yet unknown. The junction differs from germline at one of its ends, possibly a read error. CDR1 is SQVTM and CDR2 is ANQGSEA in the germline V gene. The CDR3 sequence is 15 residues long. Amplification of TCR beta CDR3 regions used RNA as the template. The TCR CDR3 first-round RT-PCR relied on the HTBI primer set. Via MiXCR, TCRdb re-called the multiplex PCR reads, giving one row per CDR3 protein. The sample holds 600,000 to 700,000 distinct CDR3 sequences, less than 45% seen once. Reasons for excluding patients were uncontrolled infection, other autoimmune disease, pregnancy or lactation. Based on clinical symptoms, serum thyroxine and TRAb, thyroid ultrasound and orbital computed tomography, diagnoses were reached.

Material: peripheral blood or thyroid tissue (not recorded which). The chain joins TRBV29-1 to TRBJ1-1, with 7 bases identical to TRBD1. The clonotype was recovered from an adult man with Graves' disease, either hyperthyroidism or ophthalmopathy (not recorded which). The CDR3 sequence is CASSNPAGGNTEAFF. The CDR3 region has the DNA TGTGCCAGTAGTAATCCGGCAGGGGGGAACACTGAAGCTTTCTTT.